This T cell receptor (beta chain) was captured in a study of patients and donors after allogeneic stem cell transplantation. The germline V gene has CDR1 DFQATT and CDR2 SNEGSKA (reference sequence). The CDR3 has 14 amino acids. Trimming took off 0 bases at V and 2 bases at J, with 10 bases between the two ends. This clonotype was seen a handful of times. TCRdb reprocessed the RT-PCR reads via MiXCR and lists one record per CDR3 protein. The table has roughly 880,000 distinct CDR3 sequences, roughly 18% seen once. The chain is built from TRBV20-1 and TRBJ1-1, with D unclear. The TCR was taken from a human donor who was either an allogeneic HSCT recipient or a stem cell or donor lymphocyte infusion donor (not recorded which). It is not recorded whose cells these are; they may come from a transplant donor. The sequenced material came from blood, either unsorted or a sorted T cell fraction (not recorded which). The CDR3 region has the DNA TGCAGTGCTAGAGATCCCAGGAGTAACACTGAAGCTTTCTTT. Its protein is CSARDPRSNTEAFF.